Listed here are 17 T cell receptor beta chains from one sample, sequenced in a study of shared clonotypes between healthy human individuals. CD8 cells classed as naive were CD45RO-negative and positively selected for CCR7, excluding terminally differentiated effector memory CD45RA+ cells. Assay used: immunoSEQ multiplex PCR; TCRdb lists only in-frame clones, some missing. The table records 2 million to 2.5 million clones, about 95% of them present only once. Sequenced sample: naive CD8+ T cells sorted from blood. Receptors were obtained from a man aged 18 to 30 in good health.

This chain connects TRBV7-9 to TRBJ2-2, with D maybe TRBD1 (7 bases). The germline V gene encodes CDR1 SEHNR and CDR2 FQNEAQ (reference sequence). The CDR3 consists of 14 residues. V gave up 5 bases and J gave up 7 bases, with 14 bases separating them. The CDR3 protein is CASSQTGRHGELFF. DNA for the CDR3: TGTGCCAGCAGCCAGACAGGGAGGCACGGGGAGCTGTTTTTT.

The CDR3 DNA reads TGCGCCAGCAGCCACGAGGCAAACTATAATTCACCCCTCCACTTT. Its protein is CASSHEANYNSPLHF. This rearrangement joins TRBV4-1 to TRBJ1-6, with D uncertain. There are 15 residues in the CDR3. V lost 3 bases to trimming and J lost 3 bases, with 9 bases between them. CDR1 MGHRA and CDR2 YSYEKL come from the germline V gene.

V usage is TRBV4-1 and J usage is TRBJ1-4; D call uncertain. The ends were cut back, 3 bases at V and 1 base at J, with 9 bases in the middle. The germline CDR1 and CDR2 sequences are MGHRA and YSYEKL. The CDR3 contains 15 residues. As DNA, the CDR3 is TGCGCCAGCAGCCATGAGGACGGAACTAATGAAAAACTGTTTTTT. Translating it yields CASSHEDGTNEKLFF.

CDR3 in DNA: TGTGCCAGTAGTATTGGGGGAGGGCCGATCGGGGAGCTGTTTTTT. Translating gives CASSIGGGPIGELFF. The chain combines TRBV19 with TRBJ2-2; 7 bases agree with TRBD2. Per germline, CDR1 LNHDA and CDR2 SQIVND (reference sequence). V lost 3 bases, J lost 7 bases, and 8 bases stayed unmatched. The CDR3 is 15 amino acids. Variable domain in full (rest from reference TRBV19 and TRBJ2-2): DGGITQSPKYLFRKEGQNVTLSCEQNLNHDAMYWYRQDPGQGLRLIYYSQIVNDFQKGDIAEGYSVSREKKESFPLTVTSAQKNPTAFYLCASSIGGGPIGELFFGEGSRLTVL.

Turning to this clone: Different DNA sequences within this sample yield the same CDR3. CDR3 sequence reads: CSVDAADTGELFF. The CDR3 DNA sequence: TGCAGCGTTGACGCGGCGGACACCGGGGAGCTGTTTTTT. The chain has TRBV29-1 and TRBJ2-2; the D is unclear. Germline CDR1 and CDR2: SQVTM and ANQGSEA. Deletions cut 3 bases from V and 3 bases from J, with 8 bases between. The CDR3 spans 13 residues.

The sample holds a few counts of this clone. The rearrangement joins TRBV4-1 to TRBJ2-7, with D perhaps matching TRBD1 (6 bases). This CDR3 is built from 16 residues. Germline lookup yields CDR1 MGHRA and CDR2 YSYEKL. V was cut by 2 bases and J by 2 bases, with 16 bases left in between. CDR3 sequence (DNA): TGCGCCAGCAGCCAATCGCCGTCAAGGGGGACCTACGAGCAGTACTTC. Translation: CASSQSPSRGTYEQYF.

The V gene is TRBV6-5, the J gene TRBJ2-1; D may be TRBD2 (6 bases). This CDR3 has 14 residues. Per germline, CDR1 MNHEY and CDR2 SVGAGI. Between the trimmed V and J ends, which lost 4 bases and 5 bases, there was a span of 12 bases. CDR3 coding DNA: TGTGCCAGCAGTTCTGTGGGACTGGACAATGAGCAGTTCTTC. Translated, it gives CASSSVGLDNEQFF.

The chain carries TRBV14 and TRBJ2-7; tentative D call: TRBD2 (6 bases). The germline V gene has CDR1 SGHDN and CDR2 FVKESK. This CDR3 is 15 amino acids long. The germline V and J ends were trimmed by 1 base and 0 bases, with 10 bases remaining between them. CDR3 region: CASSQGGVYSYEQYF. CDR3 bases: TGTGCCAGCAGCCAAGGCGGGGTATACTCCTACGAGCAGTACTTC.

This chain links TRBV7-9 with TRBJ2-3; TRBD2 is a possible D gene (6 bases). Trimming took 1 base from V and 0 from J, leaving 17 bases between them. This CDR3 is 18 amino acids long. The germline gives CDR1 SEHNR, CDR2 FQNEAQ (reference sequence). The CDR3 nucleotides are TGTGCCAGCAGCTTAGAGGGACTGTTGAGACGAAGCACAGATACGCAGTATTTT. It specifies CASSLEGLLRRSTDTQYF.

The rearrangement uses TRBV5-5 and TRBJ1-1, with D maybe TRBD1 (5 bases). Trimming stripped 4 bases from V and 4 bases from J, with 11 bases between. In germline, CDR1 is SGHKS, CDR2 YYEKEE (reference sequence). The CDR3 consists of 13 residues. The CDR3: CASSEGPGTEAFF. The CDR3 coding sequence is TGTGCCAGCAGCGAGGGGCCAGGCACTGAAGCTTTCTTT.

The J gene is TRBJ1-1, the V gene TRBV5-6; 10 bases are shared with TRBD1. The junction had 6 bases not matched to a gene; V was cut back by 6 bases and J by 4 bases. Per germline, CDR1 SGHDT and CDR2 YYEEEE. This CDR3 spans 14 amino acids. For the CDR3, the DNA is TGTGCCAGCACCTACGGGACAGGGGCCACTGAAGCTTTCTTT. Amino acid sequence: CASTYGTGATEAFF.

Comment on this clone: Within the sample, other DNA sequences also encode this same CDR3. The chain employs TRBV7-9 and TRBJ1-5; D unclear. The CDR3 extends over 13 amino acids. Trimming removed 1 base at V and 6 bases at J, with 7 bases between. Per germline, CDR1 SEHNR and CDR2 FQNEAQ (reference sequence). CDR3 coding DNA: TGTGCCAGCAGCTTAGGTGGACTTCAGCCCCAGCATTTT. Translation gives CASSLGGLQPQHF.

In regard to this clone: The same CDR3 can be traced to other DNA sequences in this sample. V is TRBV7-9 and J is TRBJ1-2; D might be TRBD1 (6 bases). Trimming removed 4 bases at V and 2 bases at J, with 11 bases between. Germline assignment: CDR1 SEHNR and CDR2 FQNEAQ (reference sequence). This CDR3 has 14 residues. DNA for the CDR3: TGTGCCAGCAGCTCTCCGGACAGAAACTATGGCTACACCTTC. The encoded protein is CASSSPDRNYGYTF.

The chain links TRBV11-2 to TRBJ1-6; D gene uncertain. Germline loops: CDR1 SGHAT, CDR2 FQNNGV. The CDR3 runs to 15 residues. Trimming took 1 base from V and 7 from J, leaving 11 bases between them. The CDR3 sequence is CASSLGAGPNSPLHF. Here the CDR3 DNA reads TGTGCCAGCAGCTTAGGGGCTGGCCCAAATTCACCCCTCCACTTT.

The chain joins TRBV30 to TRBJ2-3, with TRBD1 matching over 8 bases. The V gene's germline CDR1 is GTSNPN and CDR2 SVGIG (reference sequence). This CDR3 has 13 residues. V was pared by 2 bases and J by 4 bases, with 2 bases of the junction left unmatched. CDR3 bases: TGTGCCTGGAGTCGGACAGGGTCAGATACGCAGTATTTT. It codes for CAWSRTGSDTQYF.

This clone has just one count. This rearrangement joins TRBV2 to TRBJ2-7; tentative D call: TRBD2 (7 bases). Trimming removed 4 bases from V and 2 bases from J, with 15 bases in between. The CDR3 spans 15 residues. Per the germline V gene, CDR1 is SNHLY and CDR2 is FYNNEI. The CDR3 spells CASSGVWEGAYEQYF. DNA of the CDR3: TGTGCCAGCAGTGGGGTATGGGAGGGGGCCTACGAGCAGTACTTC.

This rearrangement joins TRBV7-6 to TRBJ2-7; 7 bases map to TRBD1. V shed 5 bases, J shed 2 bases, and the junction held 6 bases outside the gene matches. The CDR3 length is 14 residues. Per germline, CDR1 SGHVS and CDR2 FNYEAQ. CDR3: CASSLGTVTYEQYF. The CDR3 DNA is TGTGCCAGCAGCCTCGGGACAGTTACCTACGAGCAGTACTTC.